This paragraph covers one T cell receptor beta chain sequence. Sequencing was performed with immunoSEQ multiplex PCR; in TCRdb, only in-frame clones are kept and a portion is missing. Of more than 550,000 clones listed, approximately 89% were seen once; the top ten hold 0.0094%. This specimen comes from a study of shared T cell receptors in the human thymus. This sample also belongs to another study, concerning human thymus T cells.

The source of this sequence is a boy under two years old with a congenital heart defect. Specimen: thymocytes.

The CDR3 region is CASKKETQYF. CDR3 coding DNA: TGTGCCAGTAAAAAAGAGACCCAGTACTTC. The chain has TRBV6-1 and TRBJ2-5; D gene uncertain. Per germline, CDR1 MNHNS and CDR2 SASEGT. The CDR3 has 10 amino acids. V lost 9 bases, J lost 3 bases, and 5 bases lay in between.